This T cell receptor beta chain emerged from a study of OX40 agonist ivuxolimab in advanced cancers. On the study more broadly: Past anti-PD-1, anti-PD-L1 or anti-CTLA-4 therapy was accepted, and 40% to 45% had received some.

Findings and caveats of the study: The study observed clonal expansion of CD4+ and CD8+ blood T cells by week 6 at 0.1 to 3.0 mg/kg. Patients who responded partially at 0.1-3.0 mg/kg showed clonal expansion ranking among the lowest.

TCRdb's copy holds only in-frame clones and misses some; the assay was immunoSEQ multiplex PCR. This sample has about 45,000 clones, with approximately 86% found just once. Note on this clone: Its antigen is not identified.

The germline CDR1 and CDR2 sequences are SGHNT and YYREEE (reference sequence). The CDR3 length is 11 residues. V lost 0 bases, J lost 7 bases, and 5 bases lay in between. The clonotype was recovered from an adult with an advanced solid tumor such as melanoma, head and neck, liver or kidney cancer. Source: CD4+ or CD8+ T cells sorted from blood, taken in a trial of the OX40 agonist ivuxolimab. This chain joins TRBV5-4 and TRBJ2-7; no definite D call. CDR3 region: CASSLGGEQYF. The CDR3 nucleotides are TGTGCCAGCAGCTTGGGGGGTGAGCAGTACTTC.